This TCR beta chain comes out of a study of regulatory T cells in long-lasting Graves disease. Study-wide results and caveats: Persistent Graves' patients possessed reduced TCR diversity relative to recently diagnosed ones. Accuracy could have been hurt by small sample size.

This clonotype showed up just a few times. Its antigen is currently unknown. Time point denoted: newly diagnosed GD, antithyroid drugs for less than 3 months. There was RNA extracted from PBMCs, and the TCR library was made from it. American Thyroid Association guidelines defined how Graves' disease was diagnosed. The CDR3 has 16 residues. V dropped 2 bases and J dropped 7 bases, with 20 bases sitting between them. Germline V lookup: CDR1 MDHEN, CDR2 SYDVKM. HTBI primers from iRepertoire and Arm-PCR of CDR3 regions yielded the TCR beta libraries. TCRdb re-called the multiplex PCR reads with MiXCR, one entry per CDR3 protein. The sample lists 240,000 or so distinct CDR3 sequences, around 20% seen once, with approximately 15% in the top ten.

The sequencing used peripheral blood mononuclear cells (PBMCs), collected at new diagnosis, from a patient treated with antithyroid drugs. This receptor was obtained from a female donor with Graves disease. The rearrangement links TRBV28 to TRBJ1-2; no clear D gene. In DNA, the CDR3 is TGTGCCAGCAGTTTAAGGTTTAGGGAAAAAGGGTTTGGCTACACCTTC. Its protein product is CASSLRFREKGFGYTF.